The 24 T cell receptor beta chains below all came from one sample that was sequenced in a study of identical twins. TCRdb analysed the 5' RACE reads with MiXCR anew, one entry per CDR3 protein. The data contain about 260,000 distinct CDR3 sequences, around 6.6% of them singletons. Another study also made use of these data, one on yellow fever vaccine responses in identical twins.

The sequencing input was memory (CD45RO+) T cells sorted from blood. These receptors were obtained from a woman between 18 and 29 years old in good health.

This clonotype came up many times. The chain links TRBV10-3 to TRBJ2-3; 14 positions agree with TRBD2. Germline V CDR1 and CDR2: ENHRY, SYGVKD. Trimming removed 7 bases from V and 5 bases from J; junction bases left unmatched: 8. This CDR3 has 16 residues. CDR3 protein: CAITATSGGAEDTQYF. The CDR3 DNA follows: TGTGCCATCACCGCGACTAGCGGGGGGGCCGAAGATACGCAGTATTTT.

This clonotype has only a few counts. The chain links TRBV4-1 to TRBJ2-2, with 14 bases lining up with TRBD2. With V trimmed by 1 base and J by 5 bases, 3 bases remained unmatched. Germline V gene lookup returns CDR1 MGHRA and CDR2 YSYEKL. There are 17 residues in the CDR3. The CDR3 region has the DNA TGCGCCAGCAGCCAAGGAAGGACTAGCGGGGGGACCGGGGAGCTGTTTTTT. It specifies CASSQGRTSGGTGELFF.

A few counts support this clonotype. The chain uses TRBV28 and TRBJ1-1; tentatively, D is TRBD1 (6 bases). V lost 2 bases, J lost 2 bases, and 9 bases lay in between. The CDR3 covers 14 residues. Per germline, CDR1 MDHEN and CDR2 SYDVKM. CDR3 in DNA: TGTGCCAGCAGTTTAAGGGACACAAACACTGAAGCTTTCTTT. This encodes CASSLRDTNTEAFF.

J is TRBJ2-7 and V is TRBV27; the D gene is possibly TRBD2 (6 bases). CDR3 length equals 15 residues. CDR1 and CDR2 (germline): MNHEY, SMNVEV (reference sequence). Deletions cut 4 bases from V and 0 bases from J, with 13 bases between. The CDR3 nucleotides read TGTGCCAGCAGTTGGGACTCCCAGACCTCCTACGAGCAGTACTTC. Translating it yields CASSWDSQTSYEQYF.

This clonotype was observed at least ten times. The chain links TRBV5-6 to TRBJ2-1, with 9 bases matching TRBD1. The junction had 19 bases not matched to a gene; V was cut back by 0 bases and J by 0 bases. The V gene's germline CDR1 is SGHDT and CDR2 YYEEEE. This CDR3 has 22 amino acids. The CDR3 protein is CASSLGGGLGQGFRSSYNEQFF. In DNA, the CDR3 is TGTGCCAGCAGCTTGGGGGGAGGACTGGGACAGGGATTTCGGAGCTCCTACAATGAGCAGTTCTTC.

This clonotype was recorded many times. The J gene is TRBJ1-1, the V gene TRBV19; D is unclear. Germline V gives CDR1 LNHDA, CDR2 SQIVND (reference sequence). Trimming removed 5 bases from V and 1 base from J, with 14 bases in between. This CDR3 comprises 15 residues. The CDR3 is CASSAGPGANTEAFF. The CDR3 bases are TGTGCCAGTAGTGCCGGCCCGGGAGCGAACACTGAAGCTTTCTTT.

CDR3 DNA: TGTGCCAGCAGTTACTCCCTCGGACTAGCGGGAGGCCAGTTCTTC. Translation gives CASSYSLGLAGGQFF. This chain joins TRBV6-5 and TRBJ2-1; 14 bases match TRBD2. Germline CDR1 reads MNHEY; CDR2 reads SVGAGI. J gave up 13 bases and V 0 bases, and 5 bases lay outside the gene matches. This CDR3 is built from 15 residues.

The table lists this clonotype with many counts. The chain is built from TRBV6-1 and TRBJ2-2; weak D call: TRBD2 (5 bases). Trimming cost V 6 bases and J 4 bases, with 9 bases left between them. The CDR3 is 13 residues long. Germline V CDR1 and CDR2: MNHNS, SASEGT. CDR3 region: CASRRGSTGELFF. The CDR3 DNA is TGTGCCAGCAGACGGGGTTCCACCGGGGAGCTGTTTTTT.

The chain carries TRBV7-9 and TRBJ2-1; a weak D match, TRBD1 (6 bases). The germline V and J ends were trimmed by 10 bases and 8 bases, with 21 bases remaining between them. This CDR3 has 14 residues. Germline V lookup: CDR1 SEHNR, CDR2 FQNEAQ (reference sequence). Here the CDR3 DNA reads TGTGCCACCAGTTTTGGGACACGATGGGATGAGCAGTTCTTC. It is translated as CATSFGTRWDEQFF.

The chain recombines TRBV7-8 with TRBJ1-1; D may be TRBD1 (6 bases). The CDR3 is 15 amino acids. V was cut by 1 base and J by 4 bases, with 13 bases left in between. Germline V CDR1 and CDR2: SGHVS, FQNEAQ. CDR3 DNA sequence: TGTGCCAGCAGCTTAGGGGTAGGGGGTCGCACTGAAGCTTTCTTT. Protein: CASSLGVGGRTEAFF.

This clonotype was seen more than once but under ten times. The chain recombines TRBV12-3 or TRBV12-4 with TRBJ2-7; TRBD2 aligns across 11 bases. The CDR3 is 15 residues long. V shed 6 bases, J shed 3 bases, and the junction held 7 bases outside the gene matches. The CDR3: CASSLGLADGYEQYF. The CDR3 coding sequence is TGTGCCAGCAGCCTGGGACTAGCGGACGGCTACGAGCAGTACTTC.

The chain joins TRBV3-1 to TRBJ2-5, with D perhaps assigned TRBD1 or TRBD2 (6 bases each). This CDR3 is 18 amino acids long. Germline V gene sequence: CDR1 LGHDT, CDR2 YNNKEL (reference sequence). V was trimmed by 11 bases and J by 2 bases, leaving 30 bases between them. CDR3 DNA sequence: TGTGCCTGCACCCGAACTGATCAGGGGACTGCTCTTCAAGAGACCCAGTACTTC. This encodes CACTRTDQGTALQETQYF.

This rearrangement joins TRBV11-2 to TRBJ2-4, with D unclear. The CDR3 runs 15 residues. From germline, CDR1 is SGHAT and CDR2 FQNNGV. Trimming stripped 3 bases from V and 0 bases from J, with 9 bases between. DNA for the CDR3: TGTGCCAGCAGCTTGGGTCGTTCAGCCAAAAACATTCAGTACTTC. Translating gives CASSLGRSAKNIQYF.

This clonotype was seen at least ten times. This chain joins TRBV5-1 and TRBJ2-5; the match to TRBD2 covers 10 bases. The V segment lost 0 bases and the J segment 2 bases; nucleotides outside the gene matches: 7. CDR3 length: 17 amino acids. Germline loops: CDR1 SGHRS, CDR2 YFSETQ. CDR3 coding DNA: TGCGCCAGCAGCTTGGTCCCTAGCGGGAGCCCGCAAGAGACCCAGTACTTC. Its translation is CASSLVPSGSPQETQYF.

The CDR3 DNA follows: TGTGCCAGCAGCGTAGGAACGGTCTCGAACACTGAAGCTTTCTTT. Protein sequence: CASSVGTVSNTEAFF. The genes are TRBV9 and TRBJ1-1; D not certain. V was clipped by 0 bases and J by 1 base, with 10 bases between them. The CDR3 sequence is 15 residues long. Germline CDR1 SGDLS, CDR2 YYNGEE.

This clonotype was seen repeatedly, ten times or more. The genes are TRBV20-1 and TRBJ2-1, with 9 bases lining up with TRBD2. CDR3 size: 14 residues. Per the germline V gene, CDR1 is DFQATT and CDR2 is SNEGSKA (reference sequence). DNA of the CDR3: TGCAGCGCTTGGCGGGGGGGCTCCTACAATGAGCAGTTCTTC. Translating gives CSAWRGGSYNEQFF.

This clonotype was seen a few times. The genes are TRBV10-3 and TRBJ2-7; D is undetermined. Trimming took 4 bases from V and 4 from J, leaving 14 bases between them. This CDR3 region has 14 residues. Per the germline V gene, CDR1 is ENHRY and CDR2 is SYGVKD. The CDR3 bases are TGTGCCATCAGTGTGGGGAAAGAAAATTACGAGCAGTACGTC. Encoded protein: CAISVGKENYEQYV.

This clonotype came up a few times. V and J are TRBV3-1 and TRBJ1-1; TRBD1 might be the D (5 bases). Trimming removed 4 bases from V and 4 bases from J, with 13 bases in between. Germline CDR1 LGHDT, CDR2 YNNKEL (reference sequence). This CDR3 region has 14 residues. CDR3 bases: TGTGCCAGCAGCCCCAGTCGGCAGGGCACTGAAGCTTTCTTT. Protein: CASSPSRQGTEAFF.

This clonotype appeared many times. The chain has TRBV15 and TRBJ2-7, with 12 bases that match TRBD2. CDR3 length: 18 residues. From germline, CDR1 is LNHNV and CDR2 YYDKDF (reference sequence). V was clipped by 0 bases and J by 3 bases; unmatched bases: 9. The CDR3 loop is CATSRDFRGLAGHYEQYF. DNA of the CDR3: TGTGCCACCAGCAGAGATTTCAGAGGACTAGCGGGGCACTACGAGCAGTACTTC.

On this clonotype: An end of the junction differs from the germline gene, which may be a read error. The CDR3 bases are TGTGCCAGCAGCTTATCAGGGCCCTTGGGGACCCAGTACTTC. Its protein product is CASSLSGPLGTQYF. The chain combines TRBV28 with TRBJ2-5, with TRBD1 as a possible D gene (5 bases). This CDR3 is built from 14 residues. The germline gives CDR1 MDHEN, CDR2 SYDVKM.

The genes are TRBV12-3 or TRBV12-4 and TRBJ2-3; 13 bases agree with TRBD2. The CDR3 is 21 amino acids. With 3 bases clipped from V and 4 bases from J, the junction kept 19 bases outside the gene matches. This CDR3 reads CASSFQTPRPGLAGSPDTQYF. The CDR3, as DNA: TGTGCCAGCAGTTTCCAGACACCAAGACCGGGACTAGCGGGAAGCCCAGATACGCAGTATTTT.

The rearrangement joins TRBV24-1 to TRBJ2-1, with 11 positions matching TRBD2. V shed 2 bases, J shed 5 bases, and the junction held 7 bases outside the gene matches. The germline gives CDR1 KGHDR, CDR2 SFDVKD. This CDR3 is 17 amino acids long. CDR3 sequence: CATSDWDFSGRDNEQFF. The DNA of the CDR3 is TGTGCCACCAGTGATTGGGACTTTAGCGGGAGGGACAATGAGCAGTTCTTC.

This clonotype was seen at least ten times. V usage is TRBV9 and J usage is TRBJ2-1; a weak D match, TRBD2 (5 bases). V shed 3 bases and J shed 6 bases, with 13 bases lying between them. Germline values: CDR1 SGDLS, CDR2 YYNGEE. The CDR3 has 14 residues. CDR3 nucleotide sequence: TGTGCCAGCAGCGGATCTCGGGAAGGCAATGAGCAGTTCTTC. Amino acid sequence: CASSGSREGNEQFF.

This clonotype was found a few times. The V and J genes are TRBV5-1 and TRBJ2-3, with TRBD2 identical over 7 bases. Germline CDR1 SGHRS, CDR2 YFSETQ. This CDR3 spans 15 amino acids. J was trimmed by 6 bases and V by 0 bases; bases with no gene match: 7. The DNA of the CDR3 is TGCGCCAGCAGCTTGGGCGGGGGAGCCTTCGATACGCAGTATTTT. It specifies CASSLGGGAFDTQYF. Combining the CDR3 with reference TRBV5-1 and TRBJ2-3 gives the whole variable domain KAGVTQTPRYLIKTRGQQVTLSCSPISGHRSVSWYQQTPGQGLQFLFEYFSETQRNKGNFPGRFSGRQFSNSRSEMNVSTLELGDSALYLCASSLGGGAFDTQYFGPGTRLTVL.